Below are 21 T cell receptor beta chains sequenced from a single sample in a study of CD8+ T cells in alopecia areata. Treatment specified: oral pan-JAK inhibitor, 5-10 mg twice daily. Punch biopsies of lesional scalp, plus peripheral blood, were taken from alopecia areata patients. Sequencing templates came from extracted RNA that was reverse transcribed into cDNA. Using immunoSEQ multiplex PCR, the repertoire was profiled, and TCRdb retains in-frame clones only, with some absent. The table has some 4,000 clones, around 63% seen once. This sample comprised skin, obtained at week 4, from a patient treated with tofacitinib. Every receptor here comes from a human donor with alopecia areata.

The V call is TRBV6-1, the J call TRBJ1-2; D remains ambiguous. Trimming stripped 5 bases from V and 7 bases from J, with 8 bases between. Germline values: CDR1 MNHNS, CDR2 SASEGT. The CDR3 has 11 residues. CDR3 sequence reads: CASSYGVGYTF. Written as DNA, the CDR3 is TGTGCCAGCAGTTACGGGGTTGGCTACACCTTC.

The chain combines TRBV2 with TRBJ2-1; no clear D. The V gene's germline CDR1 is SNHLY and CDR2 FYNNEI. The CDR3 sequence is 14 residues long. Trimming shortened V by 10 bases and J by 7 bases, and 20 bases separated the two germline ends. CDR3 residues: CAIQNDLSRNEQFF. The CDR3, as DNA: TGTGCCATACAAAATGACCTTTCCCGGAATGAGCAGTTCTTC.

V and J are TRBV27 and TRBJ2-7; TRBD1 matches 11 bases. The J segment lost 3 bases and the V segment lost 3 bases, leaving 4 bases of the junction unmatched. Germline V CDR1 and CDR2: MNHEY, SMNVEV (reference sequence). The CDR3 has 15 residues. The DNA for the CDR3 is TGTGCCAGCAGTTTTCCGGGACAGGGGGTCTACGAGCAGTACTTC. It encodes CASSFPGQGVYEQYF.

This clone was observed a handful of times. The J gene is TRBJ2-5, the V gene TRBV6-6, with D possibly TRBD1 on 5 matching bases. V lost 5 bases and J 1 base, leaving 11 bases between the germline ends. The CDR3 loop spans 14 amino acids. CDR1 is MNHNY and CDR2 is SVGAGI in the germline V gene (reference sequence). CDR3 sequence (DNA): TGTGCCAGCAGTCCACAGGTCACCCAAGAGACCCAGTACTTC. This encodes CASSPQVTQETQYF.

For this clone: The sample has other DNA sequences that encode this CDR3 too. The chain has TRBV25-1 and TRBJ2-1; 15 bases map to TRBD2. J lost 2 bases, V lost 4 bases, and 6 bases had no gene match. The CDR3 has 18 amino acids. CDR1 and CDR2 from the germline V gene are MGHDK and SYGVNS. This CDR3 is CASSVPGLAGGAYNEQFF. The CDR3 nucleotides read TGTGCCAGCAGTGTTCCGGGACTAGCGGGAGGAGCCTACAATGAGCAGTTCTTC.

The gene calls are TRBV27 and TRBJ2-2; D remains ambiguous. V lost 3 bases to trimming and J lost 0 bases, with 17 bases between them. In germline, CDR1 is MNHEY, CDR2 SMNVEV (reference sequence). The CDR3 loop spans 18 amino acids. The DNA for the CDR3 is TGTGCCAGCAGTTTGGCCGGATACAACCTGGCGAACACCGGGGAGCTGTTTTTT. Amino acids: CASSLAGYNLANTGELFF.

This clone was detected a few times. V and J are TRBV4-2 and TRBJ2-1, with 7 bases matching TRBD2. This CDR3 contains 14 residues. Germline trimming cut 7 bases from V and 1 base from J; bases unmatched to any gene: 4. The germline V gene encodes CDR1 LGHNA and CDR2 YNFKEQ. The CDR3 protein is CASKGGSSYNEQFF. CDR3 nucleotides: TGTGCCAGCAAAGGCGGGAGTTCCTACAATGAGCAGTTCTTC.

This clone is large within its sample. The V gene is TRBV28, the J gene TRBJ2-5, with 10 bases lining up with TRBD2. After removal of 3 bases from V and 3 bases from J, the junction contained 10 bases not matched to a gene. Germline V lookup: CDR1 MDHEN, CDR2 SYDVKM. This CDR3 region has 17 residues. In DNA, the CDR3 is TGTGCCAGCAGTTTTTGGACCGCCGGGACTAGCGAAGAGACCCAGTACTTC. It is translated as CASSFWTAGTSEETQYF.

The J gene is TRBJ1-3, the V gene TRBV7-9; perhaps TRBD1 as D (6 bases). V dropped 8 bases and J dropped 2 bases, with 16 bases sitting between them. The germline V gene encodes CDR1 SEHNR and CDR2 FQNEAQ (reference sequence). The CDR3 has 15 residues. CDR3 region: CASGISTGPGNTIYF. Written as DNA, the CDR3 is TGTGCCAGCGGGATTTCGACAGGTCCTGGAAACACCATATATTTT.

This clone has just a few counts. The gene calls are TRBV6-5 and TRBJ1-1, with 7 bases that match TRBD1. CDR1 and CDR2 (germline): MNHEY, SVGAGI. The V gene end was trimmed by 2 bases and the J gene end by 5 bases; junction bases not matched to a gene: 2. The CDR3 is made up of 13 amino acids. CDR3 protein: CASSYRGQTEAFF. In DNA form, the CDR3 reads TGTGCCAGCAGTTACAGGGGGCAGACTGAAGCTTTCTTT.

The chain has TRBV27 and TRBJ2-7; no firm D call. Trimming removed 3 bases from V and 7 bases from J, with 13 bases in between. The germline V gene encodes CDR1 MNHEY and CDR2 SMNVEV (reference sequence). The CDR3 consists of 13 residues. The CDR3 is CASSFYPSGEQYF. As DNA, the CDR3 is TGTGCCAGCAGTTTCTACCCCTCTGGGGAGCAGTACTTC.

CDR3 in DNA: TGTGCCAGCAGCTTGGGAGGGTTCGATGAGCAGTTCTTC. It encodes CASSLGGFDEQFF. The V call is TRBV5-5, the J call TRBJ2-1, with a possible D match to TRBD2 (5 bases). The CDR3 is 13 residues long. The germline V gene encodes CDR1 SGHKS and CDR2 YYEKEE (reference sequence). V lost 0 bases to trimming and J lost 8 bases, with 9 bases between them.

In its sample, this clone was seen a few times. For the CDR3, the DNA is TGTGCCAGCAGCTTAGGCCGCCCGACAGACAAAGCTTTCTTT. As protein: CASSLGRPTDKAFF. The V and J genes are TRBV7-3 and TRBJ1-1; TRBD1 might be the D (5 bases). V lost 2 bases to trimming and J lost 9 bases, with 16 bases between them. CDR1 and CDR2 from the germline V gene are SGHTA and FQGTGA. The CDR3 totals 14 residues. Full variable domain (remainder filled in from reference TRBV7-3 and TRBJ1-1): GAGVSQTPSNKVTEKGKYVELRCDPISGHTALYWYRQSLGQGPEFLIYFQGTGAADDSGLPNDRFFAVRPEGSVSTLKIQRTERGDSAVYLCASSLGRPTDKAFFGQGTRLTVV.

This clone was seen a handful of times. This chain links TRBV6-5 with TRBJ2-1; TRBD2 agrees at 8 bases. Germline assignment: CDR1 MNHEY and CDR2 SVGAGI. The V and J ends lost 7 bases and 4 bases, in that order; junction bases with no gene match: 3. The CDR3 length is 13 residues. CDR3 protein: CASKGGRYNEQFF. For the CDR3, the DNA is TGTGCCAGCAAGGGCGGGAGGTACAATGAGCAGTTCTTC.

This chain connects TRBV28 to TRBJ1-5; D might be TRBD1 (5 bases). The ends were cut back, 3 bases at V and 7 bases at J, with 13 bases in the middle. The CDR3 is 14 amino acids. The germline CDR1 and CDR2 sequences are MDHEN and SYDVKM. The CDR3 sequence is CASSFGTVGQPQHF. The CDR3 DNA reads TGTGCCAGCAGTTTTGGGACGGTGGGGCAGCCCCAGCATTTT. Complete variable domain (other parts from reference TRBV28 and TRBJ1-5): DVKVTQSSRYLVKRTGEKVFLECVQDMDHENMFWYRQDPGLGLRLIYFSYDVKMKEKGDIPEGYSVSREKKERFSLILESASTNQTSMYLCASSFGTVGQPQHFGDGTRLSIL.

The chain recombines TRBV7-9 with TRBJ2-7; D unresolved. V lost 5 bases, J lost 2 bases, and 10 bases lay in between. This CDR3 has 13 residues. Germline values: CDR1 SEHNR, CDR2 FQNEAQ (reference sequence). The CDR3 sequence: CASSRVGTYEQYF. The DNA for the CDR3 is TGTGCCAGCAGCCGCGTGGGCACCTACGAGCAGTACTTC.

About this clone itself: The junction departs from germline at one end; a sequencing error may be responsible. The chain uses TRBV5-1 and TRBJ2-3, with 11 bases identical to TRBD2. The CDR3 length is 14 residues. The V gene's germline CDR1 is SGHRS and CDR2 YFSETQ. The DNA for the CDR3 is TGTGCCAGCAGCTTGACTAGCGGGACGTATACGCAGTATTTT. Protein sequence: CASSLTSGTYTQYF. Full variable domain (rest looked up from reference TRBV5-1 and TRBJ2-3): KAGVTQTPRYLIKTRGQQVTLSCSPISGHRSVSWYQQTPGQGLQFLFEYFSETQRNKGNFPGRFSGRQFSNSRSEMNVSTLELGDSALYLCASSLTSGTYTQYFGPGTRLTVL.

This clone was counted a single time. The V call is TRBV27, the J call TRBJ2-2; D call uncertain. CDR3 length equals 16 residues. V gave up 2 bases and J gave up 4 bases, with 14 bases separating them. Germline V gene sequence: CDR1 MNHEY, CDR2 SMNVEV (reference sequence). CDR3: CASSLGPTWGTGELFF. CDR3 coding DNA: TGTGCCAGCAGTTTAGGCCCGACGTGGGGCACCGGGGAGCTGTTTTTT.

This clone has just a few counts. The chain recombines TRBV18 with TRBJ2-1, with TRBD1 matching 7 bases. The V gene end was trimmed by 6 bases and the J gene end by 8 bases; junction bases not matched to a gene: 7. CDR1 and CDR2 (germline): KGHSH, LQKENI. The CDR3 contains 13 residues. CDR3 DNA sequence: TGTGCCAGCTCCATAGACAGGGCATATGAGCAGTTCTTC. Its protein is CASSIDRAYEQFF.

The CDR3 DNA reads as TGCAGTGCCGCCCTTGGGGATACGCAGTATTTT. Translation: CSAALGDTQYF. This chain joins TRBV20-1 and TRBJ2-3; no reliable D call. The CDR3 is made up of 11 amino acids. V lost 6 bases and J lost 6, with 10 bases in between. Germline CDR1 reads DFQATT; CDR2 reads SNEGSKA (reference sequence).

CDR3 coding DNA: TGTGCCAGCAGTGAAGGGCGGACTAAAAACACCATATATTTT. Its translation: CASSEGRTKNTIYF. The chain links TRBV6-1 to TRBJ1-3, with D unclear. The CDR3 consists of 14 residues. Germline V gene sequence: CDR1 MNHNS, CDR2 SASEGT. With 1 base removed from V and 6 bases from J, the gap between germline ends came to 10 bases.